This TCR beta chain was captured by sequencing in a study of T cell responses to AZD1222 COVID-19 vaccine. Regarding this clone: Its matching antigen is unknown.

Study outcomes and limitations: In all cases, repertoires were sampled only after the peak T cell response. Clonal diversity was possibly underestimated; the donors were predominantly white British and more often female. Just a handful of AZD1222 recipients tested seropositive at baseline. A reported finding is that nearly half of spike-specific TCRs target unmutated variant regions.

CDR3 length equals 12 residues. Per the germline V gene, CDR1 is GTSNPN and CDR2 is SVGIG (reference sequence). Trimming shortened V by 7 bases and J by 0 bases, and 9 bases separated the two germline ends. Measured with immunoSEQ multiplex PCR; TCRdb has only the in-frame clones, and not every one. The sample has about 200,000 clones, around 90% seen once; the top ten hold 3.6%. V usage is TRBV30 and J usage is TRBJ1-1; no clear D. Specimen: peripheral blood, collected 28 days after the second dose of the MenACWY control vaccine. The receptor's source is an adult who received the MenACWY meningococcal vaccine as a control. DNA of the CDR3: TGTGCCTCCAGGACGGTGAACACTGAAGCTTTCTTT. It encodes CASRTVNTEAFF.